This T cell receptor (beta chain) was documented in a study of blood T cell repertoires in COVID-19. Study-level background: Sites in the United States, Italy and Spain provided acute and convalescent COVID-19 samples. In each case, the material was cDNA or gDNA derived from T cells, B-cell-depleted T cells, or PBMCs.

Trimming shortened V by 0 bases and J by 0 bases, and 11 bases separated the two germline ends. The germline V gene encodes CDR1 MNHEY and CDR2 SVGAGI. The CDR3 is 16 amino acids. The protocol was immunoSEQ multiplex PCR, while the TCRdb copy is restricted to in-frame clones and leaves out a portion. The table includes 200,000 to 300,000 clones, more than 75% detected once. This sequence originates from a woman aged 25 to 39 who had recovered from COVID-19. Specimen: peripheral blood. The rearrangement joins TRBV6-5 to TRBJ1-1, with D possibly matching TRBD1 (6 bases). The chain's CDR3 is CASSYSYQGLNTEAFF. In DNA form, the CDR3 reads TGTGCCAGCAGTTACTCATACCAGGGGTTGAACACTGAAGCTTTCTTT.